This TCR beta chain appears in the sequencing data of a study of human T cells and chemical hapten exposure. This CDR3 has 14 amino acids. V lost 2 bases and J 7 bases, leaving 15 bases between the germline ends. Germline V gives CDR1 SEHNR, CDR2 FQNEAQ (reference sequence). As for time point: pre-sensitization, week 0. This sample's treatment: therapeutic diphenylcyclopropenone sensitization with weekly scalp DPC. At every patch-test visit, blood was drawn before the patch test was applied. The study enrolled 18 to 70-year-old alopecia patients suitable for DPC. This clonotype occurred a few times. TCRdb reprocessed the RACE reads with MiXCR, giving one entry per CDR3 protein. The sample includes 350,000 to 450,000 distinct CDR3 sequences, 5.1% of them seen just once.

The starting material was whole blood, obtained in connection with sensitization to the hapten diphenylcyclopropenone (DPC). This sequence was found in a woman in her fifties or sixties with alopecia areata. Some clones in this sample may be carry-over from other donors' samples. The rearrangement links TRBV7-9 to TRBJ2-7; D is undetermined. The CDR3 nucleotides read TGTGCCAGCAGCTTAAATGAAGGGCTGGGGGAGCAGTACTTC. Amino acid sequence: CASSLNEGLGEQYF.